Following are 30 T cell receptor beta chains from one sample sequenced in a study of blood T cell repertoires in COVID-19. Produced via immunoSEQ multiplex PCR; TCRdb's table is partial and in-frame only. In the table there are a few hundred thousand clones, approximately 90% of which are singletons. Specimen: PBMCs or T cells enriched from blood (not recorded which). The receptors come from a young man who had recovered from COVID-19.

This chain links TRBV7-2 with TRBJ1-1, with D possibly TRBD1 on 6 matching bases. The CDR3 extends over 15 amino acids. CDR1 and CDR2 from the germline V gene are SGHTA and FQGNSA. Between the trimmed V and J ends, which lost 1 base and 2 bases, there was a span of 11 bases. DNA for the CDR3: TGTGCCAGCAGCTTAGTGTCAGGGACAAACACTGAAGCTTTCTTT. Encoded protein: CASSLVSGTNTEAFF.

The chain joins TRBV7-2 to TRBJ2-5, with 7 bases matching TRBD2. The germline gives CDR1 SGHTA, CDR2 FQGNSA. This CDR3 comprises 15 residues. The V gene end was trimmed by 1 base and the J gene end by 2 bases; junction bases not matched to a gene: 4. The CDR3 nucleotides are TGTGCCAGCAGCTTAGGGGGGGGACCTCAAGAGACCCAGTACTTC. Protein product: CASSLGGGPQETQYF.

CDR3: CASSSLAPGGVEQFF. Here the CDR3 DNA reads TGTGCCAGCAGCTCTCTTGCGCCGGGCGGGGTTGAGCAGTTCTTC. The chain employs TRBV11-2 and TRBJ2-1; possible D gene TRBD2, 6 bases. Trimming stripped 4 bases from V and 9 bases from J, with 19 bases between. This CDR3 spans 15 amino acids. In germline, CDR1 is SGHAT, CDR2 FQNNGV.

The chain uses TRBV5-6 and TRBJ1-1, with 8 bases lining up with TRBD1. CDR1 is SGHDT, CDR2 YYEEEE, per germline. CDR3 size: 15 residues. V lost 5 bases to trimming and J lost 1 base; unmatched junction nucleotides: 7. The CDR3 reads CASSYGQGSNTEAFF. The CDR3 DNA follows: TGTGCCAGCAGTTACGGACAGGGATCGAACACTGAAGCTTTCTTT.

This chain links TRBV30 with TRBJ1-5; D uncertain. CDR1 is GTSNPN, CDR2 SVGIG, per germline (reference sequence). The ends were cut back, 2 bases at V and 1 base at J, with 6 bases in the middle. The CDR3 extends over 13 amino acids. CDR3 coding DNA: TGTGCCTGGAGTAGGGAGAGCAATCAGCCCCAGCATTTT. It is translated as CAWSRESNQPQHF.

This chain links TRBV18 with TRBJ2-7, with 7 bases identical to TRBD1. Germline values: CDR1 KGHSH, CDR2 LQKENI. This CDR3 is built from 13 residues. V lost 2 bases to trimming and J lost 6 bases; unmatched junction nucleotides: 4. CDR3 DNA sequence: TGTGCCAGCTCACCAAGACAGGGCACCGAGCAGTACTTC. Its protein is CASSPRQGTEQYF.

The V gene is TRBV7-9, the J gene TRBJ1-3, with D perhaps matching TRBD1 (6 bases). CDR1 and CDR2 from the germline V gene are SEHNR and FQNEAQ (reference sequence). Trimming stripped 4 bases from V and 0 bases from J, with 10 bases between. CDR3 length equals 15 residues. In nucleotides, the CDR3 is TGTGCCAGCAGCTCCAAGGACAGCTCTGGAAACACCATATATTTT. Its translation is CASSSKDSSGNTIYF. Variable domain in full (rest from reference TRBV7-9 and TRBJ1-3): DTGVSQNPRHKITKRGQNVTFRCDPISEHNRLYWYRQTLGQGPEFLTYFQNEAQLEKSRLLSDRFSAERPKGSFSTLEIQRTEQGDSAMYLCASSSKDSSGNTIYFGEGSWLTVV.

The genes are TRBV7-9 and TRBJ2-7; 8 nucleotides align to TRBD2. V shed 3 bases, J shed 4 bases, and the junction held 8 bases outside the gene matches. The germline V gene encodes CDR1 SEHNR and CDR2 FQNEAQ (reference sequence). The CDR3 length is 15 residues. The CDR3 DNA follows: TGTGCCAGCAGCTTTGGGCGGGAGGTAGAGTACGAGCAGTACTTC. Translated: CASSFGREVEYEQYF.

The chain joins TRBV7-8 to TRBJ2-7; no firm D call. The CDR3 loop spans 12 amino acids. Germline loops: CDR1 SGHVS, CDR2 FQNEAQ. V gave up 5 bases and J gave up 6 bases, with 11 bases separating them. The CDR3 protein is CASSLQRGEQYF. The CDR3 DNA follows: TGTGCCAGCAGCCTACAAAGAGGCGAGCAGTACTTC.

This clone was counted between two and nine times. The CDR3 sequence: CASSVLPGTSGGAGETDTQYF. Here the CDR3 DNA reads TGTGCCAGCAGCGTCCTACCCGGGACTAGCGGGGGGGCAGGGGAGACAGATACGCAGTATTTT. The rearrangement links TRBV9 to TRBJ2-3; TRBD2 matches 16 bases. The CDR3 spans 21 residues. CDR1 SGDLS and CDR2 YYNGEE come from the germline V gene. The J segment lost 3 bases and the V segment lost 2 bases, leaving 15 bases of the junction unmatched.

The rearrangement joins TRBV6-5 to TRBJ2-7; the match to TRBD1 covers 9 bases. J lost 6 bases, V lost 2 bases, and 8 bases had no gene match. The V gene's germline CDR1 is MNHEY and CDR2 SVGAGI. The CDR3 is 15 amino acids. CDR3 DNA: TGTGCCAGCAGTTACATGGGACAGGGCGCGGGCGAGCAGTACTTC. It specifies CASSYMGQGAGEQYF.

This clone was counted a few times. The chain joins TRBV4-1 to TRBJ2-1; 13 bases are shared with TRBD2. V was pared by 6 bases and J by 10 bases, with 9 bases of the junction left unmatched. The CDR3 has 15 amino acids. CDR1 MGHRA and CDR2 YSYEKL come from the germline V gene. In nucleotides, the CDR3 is TGCGCCAGCAGGACTAGCGGGGGGACCGGCTCGGAGCAGTTCTTC. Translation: CASRTSGGTGSEQFF.

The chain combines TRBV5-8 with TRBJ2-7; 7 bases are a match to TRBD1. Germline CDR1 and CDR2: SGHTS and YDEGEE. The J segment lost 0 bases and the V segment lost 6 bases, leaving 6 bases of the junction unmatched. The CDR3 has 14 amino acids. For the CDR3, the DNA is TGTGCCAGCAAGGACAGGACGAGCTCCTACGAGCAGTACTTC. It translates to CASKDRTSSYEQYF.

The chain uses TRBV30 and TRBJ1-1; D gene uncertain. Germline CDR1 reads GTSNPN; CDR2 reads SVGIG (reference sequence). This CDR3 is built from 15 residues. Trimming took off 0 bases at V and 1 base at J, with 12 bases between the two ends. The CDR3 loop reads CAWSVLGAGNTEAFF. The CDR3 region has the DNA TGTGCCTGGAGTGTACTTGGAGCCGGGAACACTGAAGCTTTCTTT.

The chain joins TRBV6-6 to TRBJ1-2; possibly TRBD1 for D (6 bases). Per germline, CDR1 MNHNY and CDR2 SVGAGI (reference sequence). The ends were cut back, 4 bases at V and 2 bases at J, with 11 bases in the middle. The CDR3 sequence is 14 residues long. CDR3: CASSFTTGNYGYTF. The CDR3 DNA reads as TGTGCCAGCAGTTTCACGACAGGAAACTATGGCTACACCTTC.

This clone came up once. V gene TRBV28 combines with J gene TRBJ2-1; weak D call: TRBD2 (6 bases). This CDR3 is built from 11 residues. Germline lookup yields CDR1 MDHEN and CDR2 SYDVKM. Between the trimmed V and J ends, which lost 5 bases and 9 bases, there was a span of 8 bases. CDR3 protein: CASSQGLEQFF. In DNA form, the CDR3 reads TGTGCCAGCAGTCAGGGACTTGAGCAGTTCTTC.

CDR3 DNA: TGTGCCAGCAGGGGTTTAGCGGGAGAGGGGTACTTC. Its translation is CASRGLAGEGYF. The genes are TRBV2 and TRBJ2-4, with 9 bases that match TRBD2. The ends lost 6 bases at V and 15 bases at J; junction bases unmatched: 9. The length of the CDR3 is 12 residues. CDR1 and CDR2 (germline): SNHLY, FYNNEI. Drawing the rest from reference TRBV2 and TRBJ2-4, the complete variable domain is EPEVTQTPSHQVTQMGQEVILRCVPISNHLYFYWYRQILGQKVEFLVSFYNNEISEKSEIFDDQFSVERPDGSNFTLKIRSTKLEDSAMYFCASRGLAGEGYFGAGTRLSVL.

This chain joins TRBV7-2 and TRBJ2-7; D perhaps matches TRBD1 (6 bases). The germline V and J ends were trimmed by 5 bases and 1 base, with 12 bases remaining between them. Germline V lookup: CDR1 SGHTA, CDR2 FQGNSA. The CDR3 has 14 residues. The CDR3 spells CASSPDRSSYEQYF. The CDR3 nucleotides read TGTGCCAGCAGCCCCGACAGGTCTTCCTACGAGCAGTACTTC.

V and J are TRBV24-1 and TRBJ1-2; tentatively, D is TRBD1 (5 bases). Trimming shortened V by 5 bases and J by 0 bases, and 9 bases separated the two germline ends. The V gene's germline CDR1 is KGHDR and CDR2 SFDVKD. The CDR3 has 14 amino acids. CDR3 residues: CATSGGDTNYGYTF. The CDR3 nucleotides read TGTGCCACCAGTGGGGGGGATACTAACTATGGCTACACCTTC.

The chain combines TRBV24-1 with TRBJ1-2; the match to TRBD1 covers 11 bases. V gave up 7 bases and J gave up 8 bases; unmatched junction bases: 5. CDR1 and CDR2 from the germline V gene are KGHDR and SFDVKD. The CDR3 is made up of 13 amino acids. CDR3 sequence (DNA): TGTGCCACCAGCGGACAGGGGGCGGGCGGCTACACCTTC. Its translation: CATSGQGAGGYTF.

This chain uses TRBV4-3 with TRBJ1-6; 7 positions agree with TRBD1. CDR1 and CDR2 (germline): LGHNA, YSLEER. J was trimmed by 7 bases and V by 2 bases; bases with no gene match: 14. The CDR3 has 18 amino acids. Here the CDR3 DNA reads TGCGCCAGCAGCCAAACTATGCCTCAGACAGGGATAAATTCACCCCTCCACTTT. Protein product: CASSQTMPQTGINSPLHF.

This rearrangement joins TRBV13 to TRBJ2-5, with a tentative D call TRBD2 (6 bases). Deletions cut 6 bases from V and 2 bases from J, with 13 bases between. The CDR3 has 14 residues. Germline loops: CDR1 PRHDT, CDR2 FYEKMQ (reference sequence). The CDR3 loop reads CASRGGGGQETQYF. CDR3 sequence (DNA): TGTGCCAGCAGGGGAGGCGGAGGGCAAGAGACCCAGTACTTC.

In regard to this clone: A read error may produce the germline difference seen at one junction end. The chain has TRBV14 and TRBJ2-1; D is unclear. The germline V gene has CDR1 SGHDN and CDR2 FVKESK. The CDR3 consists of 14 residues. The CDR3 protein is CASSQDGLVGEQFF. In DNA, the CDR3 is TGTGCCAGCAGTCAAGACGGCCTAGTCGGCGAGCAGTTCTTC.

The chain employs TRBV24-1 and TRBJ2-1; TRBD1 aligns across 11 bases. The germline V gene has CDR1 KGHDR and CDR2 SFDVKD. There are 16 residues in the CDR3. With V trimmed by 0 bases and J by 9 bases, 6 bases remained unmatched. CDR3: CATSDLPDRGRVEQFF. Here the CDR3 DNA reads TGTGCCACCAGTGATTTGCCGGACAGGGGGCGCGTTGAGCAGTTCTTC.

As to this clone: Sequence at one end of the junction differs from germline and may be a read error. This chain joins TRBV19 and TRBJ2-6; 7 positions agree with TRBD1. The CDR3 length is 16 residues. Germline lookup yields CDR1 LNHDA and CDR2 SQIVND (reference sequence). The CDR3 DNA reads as TGTGCCAGTAGTATACCTACAGGGGCTGGGGCCAACGTCTTGACTTTC. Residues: CASSIPTGAGANVLTF.

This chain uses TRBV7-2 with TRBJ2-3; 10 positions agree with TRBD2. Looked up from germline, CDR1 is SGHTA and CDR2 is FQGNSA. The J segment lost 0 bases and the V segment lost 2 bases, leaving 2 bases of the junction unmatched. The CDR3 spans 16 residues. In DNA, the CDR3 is TGTGCCAGCAGCTTAAGAGCGGGGGGGAGCACAGATACGCAGTATTTT. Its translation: CASSLRAGGSTDTQYF.

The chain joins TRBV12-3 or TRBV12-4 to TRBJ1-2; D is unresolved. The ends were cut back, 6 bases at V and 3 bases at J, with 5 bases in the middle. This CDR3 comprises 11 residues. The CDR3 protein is CASRRDYGYTF. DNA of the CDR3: TGTGCCAGCAGGAGGGACTATGGCTACACCTTC.

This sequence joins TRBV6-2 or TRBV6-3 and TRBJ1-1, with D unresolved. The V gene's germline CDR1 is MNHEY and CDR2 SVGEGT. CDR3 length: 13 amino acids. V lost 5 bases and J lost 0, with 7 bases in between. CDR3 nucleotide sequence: TGTGCCAGCAGTAGTGGCATGAACACTGAAGCTTTCTTT. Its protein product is CASSSGMNTEAFF.

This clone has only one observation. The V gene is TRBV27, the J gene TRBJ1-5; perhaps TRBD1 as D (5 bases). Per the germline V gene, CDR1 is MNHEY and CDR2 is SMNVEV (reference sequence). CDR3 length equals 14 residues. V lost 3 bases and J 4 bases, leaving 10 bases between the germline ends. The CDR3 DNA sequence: TGTGCCAGCAGTTTCAGGGTGGGAAATCAGCCCCAGCATTTT. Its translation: CASSFRVGNQPQHF.

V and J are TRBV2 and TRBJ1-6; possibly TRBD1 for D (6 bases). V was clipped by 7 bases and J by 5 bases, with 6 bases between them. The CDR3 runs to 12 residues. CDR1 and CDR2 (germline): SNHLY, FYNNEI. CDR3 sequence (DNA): TGTGCCAGCACAGGGGATAATTCACCCCTCCACTTT. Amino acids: CASTGDNSPLHF.